Below, 20 T cell receptor beta chains from the same sample are listed, as sequenced in a study of tumor and adjacent non-tumor tissue in lung cancer (dated by TCRdb to the late 2010s). Bulk unsorted tissue served as the source for RNA extraction, and RNA quality was assessed using a NanoDrop ND-1000 and an Agilent 2100. For the normal lung samples, distant non-tumor tissue was collected more than 3 cm away from the tumor edge. Library preparation employed multiplex PCR. Reads for this sample came from an Illumina HiSeq 2500. TCRbeta libraries were built by three rounds of nested PCR using primers (Table S4), following protocols modified from ARM-PCR. Through fastp at Q25 and MiXCR, TCRdb rebuilt clones from the public reads, retaining in-frame beta chains. Identical CDR3 protein sequences are pooled into one entry, listed with their most common genes and DNA. Across this sample there are tens of thousands of distinct CDR3 sequences, with roughly two thirds seen only once. Roughly 19% of the sample goes to the ten largest clones.

Sequencing was carried out using distant non-tumor lung tissue. These receptors were collected from a woman aged 35 to 49 with non-small cell lung cancer.

The V gene is TRBV20-1, the J gene TRBJ2-7; possibly TRBD1 or TRBD2 for D (7 bases each). The ends were cut back, 6 bases at V and 6 bases at J, with 12 bases in the middle. The CDR3 runs to 11 residues. Germline V lookup: CDR1 DFQATT, CDR2 SNEGSKA (reference sequence). The CDR3 coding sequence is TGCAGTGCCCCCAGGGGGGGCGAGCAGTACTTC. Translated, it gives CSAPRGGEQYF.

The rearrangement links TRBV11-3 to TRBJ1-1, with TRBD1 as a possible D gene (6 bases). V lost 9 bases to trimming and J lost 9 bases, with 20 bases between them. The germline gives CDR1 SGHNT, CDR2 YENEEA. This CDR3 has 13 amino acids. The CDR3 DNA is TGTGCCAGTAGCATAGCAACAGGGCAACAAGCTTTCTTT. It translates to CASSIATGQQAFF.

A remark on this clonotype: A junction end diverges from the germline sequence, so it may reflect a read error. For the CDR3, the DNA is TGTACCAGGAGTTCTAGCGGGGCCTCCTACAATGAGCAGTTCTTC. Protein sequence: CTRSSSGASYNEQFF. The chain is built from TRBV12-3 or TRBV12-4 and TRBJ2-1; 9 bases map to TRBD2. There are 15 residues in the CDR3.

V and J are TRBV11-3 and TRBJ2-4; D call uncertain. Per germline, CDR1 SGHNT and CDR2 YENEEA. V shed 5 bases and J shed 6 bases, with 23 bases lying between them. CDR3 length equals 17 residues. The CDR3 DNA is TGTGCCAGCAGCGGATGGTGCACCCGGTTGCCCAGAAACATTCAGTACTTC. It translates to CASSGWCTRLPRNIQYF.

This clonotype was recorded many times. J is TRBJ1-2 and V is TRBV28; no clear D. Germline V gene sequence: CDR1 MDHEN, CDR2 SYDVKM. V lost 8 bases to trimming and J lost 4 bases, with 17 bases between them. There are 14 residues in the CDR3. This CDR3 is CASFHQGRAYGYTF. The CDR3 DNA follows: TGTGCCAGCTTTCACCAAGGTCGGGCCTATGGCTACACCTTC.

A word on this clonotype: Since a much larger clone is just one base distant, this may be a read error. This chain connects TRBV28 to TRBJ1-5; TRBD1 matches 7 bases. Germline assignment: CDR1 MDHEN and CDR2 SYDVKM. This CDR3 is 15 amino acids long. CDR3 protein: CTSSPYGQGNQPQHF. DNA for the CDR3: TGTACCAGCAGCCCATATGGACAGGGCAATCAGCCCCAGCATTTT. Together with reference TRBV28 and TRBJ1-5, the CDR3 gives the full variable domain: DVKVTQSSRYLVKRTGEKVFLECVQDMDHENMFWYRQDPGLGLRLIYFSYDVKMKEKGDIPEGYSVSREKKERFSLILESASTNQTSMYLCTSSPYGQGNQPQHFGDGTRLSIL.

The chain joins TRBV29-1 to TRBJ2-3; TRBD1 or TRBD2 may be the D gene (7 bases each). This CDR3 contains 16 residues. The V and J ends lost 6 bases and 6 bases respectively, with 25 bases between them. CDR1 SQVTM and CDR2 ANQGSEA come from the germline V gene. CDR3 in DNA: TGCAGCGTGGGGGCCGGTGGGACAGCGGGATCGGATACGCAGTATTTT. This sequence encodes CSVGAGGTAGSDTQYF.

This clonotype was counted ten times or more. The chain carries TRBV29-1 and TRBJ2-7; TRBD2 agrees at 10 bases. V shed 7 bases and J 3 bases; nucleotides not matched to a gene: 12. The length of the CDR3 is 15 residues. Germline V gene data show CDR1 as SQVTM and CDR2 as ANQGSEA. CDR3 sequence reads: CSALGLAGGLYEQYF. The CDR3 DNA reads TGCAGCGCCCTCGGGTTAGCGGGAGGTCTCTACGAGCAGTACTTC.

The table lists this clonotype with a few counts. The rearrangement joins TRBV20-1 to TRBJ2-7; 16 nucleotides match TRBD2. Germline CDR1 DFQATT, CDR2 SNEGSKA (reference sequence). V dropped 6 bases and J dropped 7; count of bases not matched to a gene: 9. This CDR3 is built from 15 residues. The CDR3 region is CSATGTSGGGWEQYF. DNA of the CDR3: TGCAGTGCCACGGGGACTAGCGGGGGGGGATGGGAGCAGTACTTC.

In this sample, this clonotype turned up many times. The chain combines TRBV5-1 with TRBJ2-3; D may be TRBD2 (5 bases). CDR1 is SGHRS, CDR2 YFSETQ, per germline. This CDR3 is 13 amino acids long. Trimming took 4 bases from V and 5 from J, leaving 11 bases between them. As DNA, the CDR3 is TGCGCCAGCAGCGCGTTCGGGAAAGATACGCAGTATTTT. As protein: CASSAFGKDTQYF.

The chain employs TRBV6-6 and TRBJ1-5, with 9 nucleotides matching TRBD1. This CDR3 region has 16 residues. The V gene end was trimmed by 5 bases and the J gene end by 9 bases; junction bases not matched to a gene: 14. Germline values: CDR1 MNHNY, CDR2 SVGAGI (reference sequence). The CDR3, as DNA: TGTGCCAGCAGTACCGAAACAGGGGGCGTCTGGGGGCCCCAGCATTTT. Translation: CASSTETGGVWGPQHF.

This clonotype was recorded at least ten times. V and J are TRBV6-5 and TRBJ2-3; D is unclear. Trimming removed 1 base from V and 1 base from J, with 3 bases in between. The germline CDR1 and CDR2 sequences are MNHEY and SVGAGI. There are 13 residues in the CDR3. CDR3 protein: CASSYWRTDTQYF. CDR3 nucleotides: TGTGCCAGCAGTTACTGGCGCACAGATACGCAGTATTTT.

This clonotype was observed at least ten times. V is TRBV5-1 and J is TRBJ2-1; D remains ambiguous. This CDR3 is built from 13 residues. Germline lookup yields CDR1 SGHRS and CDR2 YFSETQ. The V end lost 4 bases, the J end lost 6 bases, and 11 bases lay between the germline ends. The CDR3 is CASSISQSNEQFF. In nucleotides, the CDR3 is TGCGCCAGCAGCATAAGCCAGAGCAATGAGCAGTTCTTC.

Concerning this clonotype itself: The junction does not match germline at one end; this may be a read error. The chain couples TRBV6-1 to TRBJ2-3; D is uncertain. Germline CDR1 is MNHNS and CDR2 is SASEGT. The CDR3 is made up of 13 amino acids. The CDR3 region has the DNA TGTGCCAGCAGTGAAAGGACCCCAGATACGCAGTATTTC. It is translated as CASSERTPDTQYF.

Concerning this clonotype: Since no conserved phenylalanine or tryptophan closes the CDR3, a read error is the likely cause. The chain couples TRBV11-2 to TRBJ2-5; possibly TRBD2 for D (6 bases). This CDR3 is built from 16 residues. From germline, CDR1 is SGHAT and CDR2 FQNNGV. CDR3 DNA sequence: TGTGCCAGTAGCTTAGTCGGGCGGAGGGCCCAAGAGACACAGTACCTC. Translated: CASSLVGRRAQETQYL.

As to this clonotype: At one end, the junction sequence differs from germline, possibly due to a read error. The chain carries TRBV11-2 and TRBJ2-6, with D possibly being TRBD1 (5 bases). The CDR3 is 16 residues long. From germline, CDR1 is SGHAT and CDR2 FQNNGV. The CDR3 bases are TGCGCCAGCAGCTGGTCAGACCTCTCTGGGGCCAACGTCCTTGCTTTC. It is translated as CASSWSDLSGANVLAF.

As for this clonotype: This may be a read error, as it is one base from a much larger clone. The V and J genes are TRBV5-1 and TRBJ2-1; 11 nucleotides align to TRBD1. Germline loops: CDR1 SGHRS, CDR2 YFSETQ. The CDR3 has 15 amino acids. In DNA form, the CDR3 reads TGCACCAGCAGCTTCTCGGGACAGGGGGGAATGGTGCAGTTCTTC. Amino acid sequence: CTSSFSGQGGMVQFF.

The chain recombines TRBV6-1 with TRBJ2-7; D is undetermined. V lost 10 bases, J lost 2 bases, and 15 bases lay in between. Germline CDR1 reads MNHNS; CDR2 reads SASEGT. The CDR3 loop spans 13 amino acids. CDR3 loop: CAILVPLTYEQYF. CDR3 bases: TGTGCCATCCTGGTACCGCTCACCTACGAGCAGTACTTC.

A note on this clonotype: Since a much larger clone is just one base distant, this may be a read error. The rearrangement uses TRBV30 and TRBJ1-1, with D perhaps TRBD1 (6 bases). The CDR3 is made up of 12 amino acids. The germline V gene encodes CDR1 GTSNPN and CDR2 SVGIG (reference sequence). The CDR3 sequence: CVGGDTNTEAFF. CDR3 DNA sequence: TGTGTCGGGGGGGACACGAACACTGAAGCTTTCTTT.

This clonotype ranks as medium-sized. V usage is TRBV11-2 and J usage is TRBJ1-2; TRBD1 might be the D (5 bases). The CDR3 is made up of 16 amino acids. The germline CDR1 and CDR2 sequences are SGHAT and FQNNGV. With 5 bases removed from V and 4 bases from J, the gap between germline ends came to 20 bases. As DNA, the CDR3 is TGTGCCAGCAGCCCGGCCCTCTCAGACAGAGGCTATGGCTACACCTTC. Its protein product is CASSPALSDRGYGYTF.